Listed here are 23 T cell receptor beta chains from one sample, sequenced in a study of blood T cell repertoires in COVID-19. Data came from immunoSEQ multiplex PCR; TCRdb stores just in-frame clones and leaves some out. The sample records about 300,000 clones, about 88% being singletons. Specimen: peripheral blood. Source of these receptors: a man aged 65-85 years with acute or convalescent COVID-19.

V usage is TRBV5-1 and J usage is TRBJ1-2; TRBD1 is a possible D gene (6 bases). V dropped 0 bases and J dropped 5 bases, with 14 bases sitting between them. The CDR3 sequence is 15 residues long. CDR1 is SGHRS, CDR2 YFSETQ, per germline. The CDR3 region has the DNA TGCGCCAGCAGCTTGGCAGAACAGGGAAGGTATGGCTACACCTTC. Its translation is CASSLAEQGRYGYTF.

The rearrangement joins TRBV19 to TRBJ1-3; 7 bases map to TRBD1. In germline, CDR1 is LNHDA, CDR2 SQIVND (reference sequence). The V gene end was trimmed by 0 bases and the J gene end by 5 bases; junction bases not matched to a gene: 4. This CDR3 is 15 amino acids long. The CDR3 DNA is TGTGCCAGTAGTATAGACCGGGACAGAAGAAACACCATATATTTT. It codes for CASSIDRDRRNTIYF.

The J gene is TRBJ2-1, the V gene TRBV7-2; TRBD2 is a possible D gene (6 bases). The germline V gene has CDR1 SGHTA and CDR2 FQGNSA. The CDR3 covers 16 residues. V lost 5 bases and J lost 4, with 18 bases in between. The CDR3 DNA reads TGTGCCAGCAGCGCGCAGGCTGGCGGGACTTACAATGAGCAGTTCTTC. It translates to CASSAQAGGTYNEQFF. The entire variable domain, with the rest obtained from reference TRBV7-2 and TRBJ2-1, is as follows: GAGVSQSPSNKVTEKGKDVELRCDPISGHTALYWYRQSLGQGLEFLIYFQGNSAPDKSGLPSDRFSAERTGGSVSTLTIQRTQQEDSAVYLCASSAQAGGTYNEQFFGPGTRLTVL.

This chain connects TRBV10-3 to TRBJ1-2; possibly TRBD1 for D (5 bases). The ends were cut back, 8 bases at V and 0 bases at J, with 10 bases in the middle. Germline CDR1 and CDR2: ENHRY and SYGVKD. The CDR3 has 13 residues. The CDR3 reads CAIARESNYGYTF. CDR3 bases: TGTGCCATCGCCAGGGAATCTAACTATGGCTACACCTTC.

The chain recombines TRBV5-4 with TRBJ2-7, with TRBD1 matching 9 bases. The V and J ends lost 4 bases and 5 bases, in that order; junction bases with no gene match: 10. This CDR3 spans 15 amino acids. CDR1 and CDR2 (germline): SGHNT, YYREEE (reference sequence). DNA of the CDR3: TGTGCCAGCAGCCCGACCGGGACAGGGACCCACGAGCAGTACTTC. It yields the protein CASSPTGTGTHEQYF.

The gene calls are TRBV5-1 and TRBJ2-3; 9 bases match TRBD2. Trimming removed 7 bases from V and 0 bases from J; junction bases left unmatched: 6. CDR1 is SGHRS, CDR2 YFSETQ, per germline. The CDR3 covers 15 residues. The CDR3 region has the DNA TGCGCCAGCGGAATAGCGGGGGTTAGCACAGATACGCAGTATTTT. Protein product: CASGIAGVSTDTQYF.

The V call is TRBV27, the J call TRBJ1-5; 7 nucleotides line up with TRBD1. The germline V gene encodes CDR1 MNHEY and CDR2 SMNVEV (reference sequence). After removal of 5 bases from V and 0 bases from J, the junction contained 7 bases not matched to a gene. The CDR3 consists of 16 residues. DNA of the CDR3: TGTGCCAGCAGTGACCGACAGGGCCCTAGCAATCAGCCCCAGCATTTT. Protein product: CASSDRQGPSNQPQHF.

This chain links TRBV7-8 with TRBJ2-7, with D perhaps TRBD2 (5 bases). Trimming removed 5 bases at V and 0 bases at J, with 14 bases between. This CDR3 spans 15 amino acids. The germline gives CDR1 SGHVS, CDR2 FQNEAQ. The CDR3 protein is CASSTKDGNSYEQYF. Written as DNA, the CDR3 is TGTGCCAGCAGCACGAAGGACGGGAACTCCTACGAGCAGTACTTC.

The rearrangement joins TRBV3-1 (or the pseudogene TRBV3-2) to TRBJ1-6; tentative D call: TRBD1 (5 bases). The germline V gene has CDR1 LGHDT and CDR2 YNNKEL (reference sequence). V shed 3 bases and J shed 7 bases, with 10 bases lying between them. The CDR3 sequence is 14 residues long. Here the CDR3 DNA reads TGTGCCAGCAGCCACAGGGAACGCAATTCACCCCTCCACTTT. Protein sequence: CASSHRERNSPLHF.

The V and J genes are TRBV5-1 and TRBJ2-4; the match to TRBD1 covers 12 bases. V trimming: 0 bases; J trimming: 9 bases; junction bases outside the gene matches: 13. CDR3 size: 18 residues. Looked up from germline, CDR1 is SGHRS and CDR2 is YFSETQ. The CDR3 is CASSLGFKGQGANRIQYF. The CDR3 DNA follows: TGCGCCAGCAGCTTGGGCTTTAAGGGACAGGGGGCCAATCGCATTCAGTACTTC.

In this sample, this clone turned up once. V gene TRBV10-3 combines with J gene TRBJ1-3, with no clear D. Trimming took off 3 bases at V and 2 bases at J, with 11 bases between the two ends. Germline CDR1 reads ENHRY; CDR2 reads SYGVKD. This CDR3 region has 15 residues. The CDR3 bases are TGTGCCATCAGTGATCGCCAAAGCGCTGGAAACACCATATATTTT. Encoded protein: CAISDRQSAGNTIYF.

This clone was found a few times. The rearrangement links TRBV9 to TRBJ2-1; 10 bases fit TRBD2. The V and J ends lost 1 base and 12 bases, in that order; junction bases with no gene match: 1. The CDR3 runs 12 residues. CDR1 is SGDLS and CDR2 is YYNGEE in the germline V gene. CDR3 in amino acids: CASSVLAGVQFF. As DNA, the CDR3 is TGTGCCAGCAGCGTACTAGCGGGAGTGCAGTTCTTC.

The chain combines TRBV9 with TRBJ2-3; 8 bases fit TRBD2. The CDR3 runs to 15 residues. Trimming took 3 bases from V and 6 from J; bases not matched to a gene: 9. The germline V gene has CDR1 SGDLS and CDR2 YYNGEE. This chain's CDR3 is CASSATGTRSDTQYF. The CDR3 region has the DNA TGTGCCAGCAGCGCTACCGGGACTAGAAGCGATACGCAGTATTTT.

The rearrangement joins TRBV7-9 to TRBJ2-1; 8 bases align to TRBD1. The ends lost 5 bases at V and 7 bases at J; junction bases unmatched: 4. Germline loops: CDR1 SEHNR, CDR2 FQNEAQ (reference sequence). The CDR3 has 13 amino acids. As DNA, the CDR3 is TGTGCCAGCAGCCCGACAGGGGAGAATGAGCAGTTCTTC. Protein sequence: CASSPTGENEQFF.

The V gene is TRBV10-3, the J gene TRBJ1-1; 8 nucleotides match TRBD1. From germline, CDR1 is ENHRY and CDR2 SYGVKD. V dropped 7 bases and J dropped 1; count of bases not matched to a gene: 5. The CDR3 spans 14 residues. In nucleotides, the CDR3 is TGTGCCATCACCCGGACAGGGACGAACACTGAAGCTTTCTTT. This sequence encodes CAITRTGTNTEAFF.

The J gene is TRBJ1-3, the V gene TRBV4-3, with 9 positions matching TRBD1. CDR1 is LGHNA, CDR2 YSLEER, per germline. The CDR3 loop spans 17 amino acids. V shed 2 bases and J 2 bases; nucleotides not matched to a gene: 7. The CDR3 sequence is CASSQRTGASTGNTIYF. The CDR3 DNA reads as TGCGCCAGCAGCCAAAGGACAGGGGCCTCTACTGGAAACACCATATATTTT.

The V gene is TRBV11-2, the J gene TRBJ1-2; 7 bases agree with TRBD1. Per germline, CDR1 SGHAT and CDR2 FQNNGV. J was trimmed by 4 bases and V by 2 bases; bases with no gene match: 4. The CDR3 has 14 residues. The CDR3 nucleotides read TGTGCCAGCAGCTTACAGACAGGGAGCTATGGCTACACCTTC. It specifies CASSLQTGSYGYTF. The whole variable domain, remainder taken from reference TRBV11-2 and TRBJ1-2, is EAGVAQSPRYKIIEKRQSVAFWCNPISGHATLYWYQQILGQGPKLLIQFQNNGVVDDSQLPKDRFSAERLKGVDSTLKIQPAKLEDSAVYLCASSLQTGSYGYTFGSGTRLTVV.

The chain recombines TRBV9 with TRBJ2-7; D ambiguous. The CDR3 is 15 amino acids. The V end lost 4 bases, the J end lost 0 bases, and 14 bases lay between the germline ends. In germline, CDR1 is SGDLS, CDR2 YYNGEE. Written as DNA, the CDR3 is TGTGCCAGCAGCCCTCCGGGTCCCCGCTCCTACGAGCAGTACTTC. Translating gives CASSPPGPRSYEQYF.

In DNA, the CDR3 is TGTGCCAGTAGTATAGCGAGGGGGAGCAATCAGCCCCAGCATTTT. Its protein is CASSIARGSNQPQHF. The V call is TRBV19, the J call TRBJ1-5; a possible D gene is TRBD1 (6 bases). V lost 1 base and J 1 base, leaving 8 bases between the germline ends. Per the germline V gene, CDR1 is LNHDA and CDR2 is SQIVND (reference sequence). The CDR3 has 15 residues.

This chain uses TRBV7-2 with TRBJ1-5, with 7 bases that match TRBD1. The CDR3 spans 16 residues. Trimming removed 2 bases from V and 4 bases from J; junction bases left unmatched: 8. Germline CDR1 reads SGHTA; CDR2 reads FQGNSA. The CDR3 nucleotides are TGTGCCAGCAGCTTACGGGGACAGCCAAATAATCAGCCCCAGCATTTT. Its protein is CASSLRGQPNNQPQHF.

The V call is TRBV5-5, the J call TRBJ1-4, with 7 positions matching TRBD1. The V gene end was trimmed by 1 base and the J gene end by 7 bases; junction bases not matched to a gene: 4. The germline CDR1 and CDR2 sequences are SGHKS and YYEKEE (reference sequence). This CDR3 spans 14 amino acids. For the CDR3, the DNA is TGTGCCAGCAGCTTGCGACAGGGCGGTGAAAAACTGTTTTTT. As protein: CASSLRQGGEKLFF.

The chain employs TRBV4-3 and TRBJ1-1, with D perhaps TRBD1 (6 bases). V lost 0 bases to trimming and J lost 2 bases, with 19 bases between them. The CDR3 spans 18 residues. Germline CDR1 and CDR2: LGHNA and YSLEER. The CDR3 region is CASSQEVPRDTYNTEAFF. The CDR3 DNA follows: TGCGCCAGCAGCCAAGAGGTCCCCCGGGACACTTATAACACTGAAGCTTTCTTT.

The chain combines TRBV5-4 with TRBJ1-6; the D is unclear. The CDR3 is 15 amino acids. Per germline, CDR1 SGHNT and CDR2 YYREEE (reference sequence). V lost 0 bases to trimming and J lost 8 bases, with 12 bases between them. The CDR3 nucleotides read TGTGCCAGCAGCTTGGCGGGTTCCAACTATTCACCCCTCCACTTT. Translated, it gives CASSLAGSNYSPLHF.